Sequencing of this TCR beta chain was carried out in a study of cytomegalovirus exposure and HLA in healthy donors. Data came from immunoSEQ multiplex PCR; TCRdb stores just in-frame clones and leaves some out. This sample has about 75,000 clones, with around 81% found just once. This clone was recorded once. Antigen specificity is unknown. The CDR3 has 18 residues. Germline values: CDR1 LNHDA, CDR2 SQIVND (reference sequence). The ends lost 1 base at V and 1 base at J; junction bases unmatched: 7. Points from the study as a whole: CMV antigen specificity of three CMV-associated chains was confirmed in vitro. According to reports, the classifier identified cytomegalovirus status with high specificity and sensitivity. Cytomegalovirus association was listed for 150 to 200 TCR beta chains.

Input material: PBMCs. The chain is built from TRBV19 and TRBJ1-5; 10 bases are shared with TRBD1. The source of this sequence is a man aged 30 to 39 in good health and CMV-seronegative. CDR3 in amino acids: CASSIGQGASSSNQPQHF. CDR3 sequence (DNA): TGTGCCAGTAGTATAGGACAGGGGGCTTCGTCCAGCAATCAGCCCCAGCATTTT.